The TCR beta chain described here comes from a study of blood T cell repertoires in COVID-19. For the study at large: PBMCs, B-cell-depleted T cells, or T cells provided the cDNA or gDNA that made up the material.

Trimming cost V 1 base and J 1 base, with 7 bases left between them. Germline assignment: CDR1 SGHNT and CDR2 YENEEA. CDR3 length: 14 residues. Authors' methods: Cell counts per sample came from amplifying reference gene primers. The repertoire was sequenced with immunoSEQ multiplex PCR; TCRdb's copy has only in-frame clones and lacks some. The DNA gave D and trimming, while V, J and clone size come from that table. Among approximately 100,000 clones listed, 86% were seen once. The chain uses TRBV11-3 and TRBJ1-1, with D unresolved. The clonotype comes from a human donor in a cohort sampled during active COVID-19. The sequenced sample was peripheral blood. The CDR3, as DNA: TGTGCCAGCAGCTTAGCCGGGGAGAACACTGAAGCTTTCTTT. Encoded protein: CASSLAGENTEAFF.